A selection of T cell receptor beta chains follows, all from one sample in a study of regulatory and conventional T cells in RAG deficiency. Using immunoSEQ multiplex PCR, the repertoire was profiled, and TCRdb retains in-frame clones only, with some absent. The sample has under 35,000 clones; over 80% are singletons. These data also featured in a second study, about regulatory T cells.

The sequenced sample was CD8+ T cells sorted from blood. All receptors derive from a human donor in good health. CDR3s include the opening cysteine and the closing phenylalanine or tryptophan. The D gene is left open where the match is weak. Size is omitted from some rows. Given values are once, few, many or a class for expanded clones.

d_gene | j_gene | v_gene | abundance | CDR3aa | CDR3nt
. | TRBJ1-3 | TRBV5-1 | . | CASGRGARPGNTIYF | TGCGCCAGCGGTAGGGGAGCAAGACCTGGAAACACCATATATTTT
. | TRBJ1-2 | TRBV7-9 | . | CASSSVLEDHYGYTF | TGTGCCAGCAGCTCTGTCCTTGAAGATCACTATGGCTACACCTTC
. | TRBJ1-5 | TRBV7-9 | . | CASSLEPGPQPQHF | TGTGCCAGCAGCTTAGAACCGGGGCCCCAGCCCCAGCATTTT
. | TRBJ2-5 | TRBV11-2 | . | CASSLETGKTQYF | TGTGCCAGCAGCTTAGAAACAGGAAAGACCCAGTACTTC
TRBD2 | TRBJ2-1 | TRBV15 | . | CATRGTSGGNEQFF | TGTGCCACCAGGGGGACTAGCGGAGGCAATGAGCAGTTCTTC
TRBD1 | TRBJ2-5 | TRBV7-9 | . | CASSLVAGGVETQYF | TGTGCCAGCAGCTTAGTGGCAGGGGGCGTGGAGACCCAGTACTTC
TRBD2 | TRBJ2-2 | TRBV2 | . | CASSGRLAGGHGELFF | TGTGCCAGCAGTGGACGACTAGCGGGGGGGCACGGGGAGCTGTTTTTT
. | TRBJ2-7 | TRBV6-1 | . | CASSDRGYSYEQYF | TGTGCCAGCAGTGATAGGGGATACTCCTACGAGCAGTACTTC
. | TRBJ2-1 | TRBV20-1 | . | CSAREYNEQFF | TGCAGTGCTAGGGAATACAATGAGCAGTTCTTC
. | TRBJ1-4 | TRBV5-1 | . | CASSLGMTGATNEKLFF | TGCGCCAGCAGCTTGGGGATGACAGGAGCCACTAATGAAAAACTGTTTTTT
TRBD1 | TRBJ2-7 | TRBV20-1 | . | CSHIQGEQYF | TGCAGTCATATACAGGGGGAGCAGTACTTC
TRBD2 | TRBJ2-7 | TRBV29-1 | . | CSVAAGGYEQYF | TGCAGCGTTGCCGCGGGAGGCTACGAGCAGTACTTC
. | TRBJ1-1 | TRBV18 | once | CASSPGSTEAFF | TGTGCCAGCTCACCAGGCAGCACTGAAGCTTTCTTT
. | TRBJ2-1 | TRBV7-9 | once | CASSWPGLHNEQFF | TGTGCCAGCAGCTGGCCGGGTCTCCACAATGAGCAGTTCTTC
. | TRBJ1-1 | TRBV9 | . | CASSVGGEQGGTEAFF | TGTGCCAGCAGCGTAGGAGGCGAGCAGGGAGGGACTGAAGCTTTCTTT
. | TRBJ2-1 | TRBV2 | . | CASSEALGGNNEQFF | TGTGCCAGCAGTGAAGCGCTTGGCGGCAACAATGAGCAGTTCTTC
. | TRBJ2-5 | TRBV14 | . | CASSLSSIAETQYF | TGTGCCAGCAGTCTCTCTAGTATAGCGGAGACCCAGTACTTC
. | TRBJ2-7 | TRBV13 | . | CASSLRGSGWQYF | TGTGCCAGCAGCCTGAGGGGTAGTGGGTGGCAGTACTTC
TRBD2 | TRBJ2-1 | TRBV4-1 | . | CASSLGPPGGNEQFF | TGCGCCAGCAGCCTAGGACCCCCGGGGGGTAATGAGCAGTTCTTC
TRBD2 | TRBJ2-2 | TRBV5-1 | . | CASSFASGTKGELFF | TGCGCCAGCAGCTTCGCTAGCGGGACTAAAGGGGAGCTGTTTTTT
TRBD2 | TRBJ2-1 | TRBV7-6 | . | CASSFTGSGGDEQFF | TGTGCCAGCAGCTTCACGGGCTCGGGGGGGGATGAGCAGTTCTTC
. | TRBJ2-7 | TRBV7-5 | . | CASRSGALDEQYF | TGTGCCAGCAGGTCGGGCGCTCTTGACGAGCAGTACTTC
. | TRBJ2-7 | TRBV15 | . | CATKQDGSSYEQYF | TGTGCCACCAAACAGGACGGAAGCTCCTACGAGCAGTACTTC
TRBD1 | TRBJ2-7 | TRBV9 | . | CASSPSGTGVHEQYF | TGTGCCAGCAGCCCCTCCGGGACAGGGGTTCACGAGCAGTACTTC
. | TRBJ2-1 | TRBV4-1 | . | CASSQGAYNEQFF | TGCGCCAGCAGCCAAGGGGCCTACAATGAGCAGTTCTTC
. | TRBJ2-7 | TRBV25-1 | . | CASSATVGASYEQYF | TGTGCCAGCAGTGCCACTGTCGGGGCCTCCTACGAGCAGTACTTC
. | TRBJ2-1 | TRBV9 | . | CASSSQGNSYNEQFF | TGTGCCAGCAGCTCCCAAGGGAACTCCTACAATGAGCAGTTCTTC
TRBD2 | TRBJ2-1 | TRBV9 | large | CASSLHGEGYNEQFF | TGTGCCAGCAGCTTACATGGGGAGGGTTACAATGAGCAGTTCTTC
. | TRBJ1-4 | TRBV7-9 | . | CASSLYPAVWGEKLFF | TGTGCCAGCAGCTTATATCCAGCGGTTTGGGGGGAAAAACTGTTTTTT
. | TRBJ1-2 | TRBV9 | . | CASSLSGDSNYGYTF | TGTGCCAGCAGCCTGTCAGGGGATTCGAACTATGGCTACACCTTC
. | TRBJ1-1 | TRBV7-9 | . | CASSLYETNTEAFF | TGTGCCAGCAGCTTATACGAGACGAACACTGAAGCTTTCTTT
. | TRBJ2-7 | TRBV5-4 | . | CASSWGSNEQYF | TGTGCCAGCAGCTGGGGGTCGAACGAGCAGTACTTC
. | TRBJ2-7 | TRBV13 | once | CASSLVGATPRYF | TGTGCCAGCAGCTTAGTCGGCGCAACCCCCCGGTACTTC
TRBD1 | TRBJ2-1 | TRBV12-5 | . | CASGLPSGTAINNEQFF | TGTGCTAGTGGTTTGCCTTCCGGGACAGCGATAAACAATGAGCAGTTCTTC
. | TRBJ2-6 | TRBV7-9 | . | CASSVGASTGGANVLTF | TGTGCCAGCAGCGTGGGTGCCTCAACGGGAGGGGCCAACGTCCTGACTTTC
. | TRBJ2-2 | TRBV6-1 | . | CASTAEAGELFF | TGTGCCAGCACGGCGGAGGCCGGGGAGCTGTTTTTT
TRBD2 | TRBJ2-3 | TRBV28 | . | CASSLTGTSGAHTQYF | TGTGCCAGCAGCTTGACCGGGACTAGCGGGGCTCATACGCAGTATTTT
. | TRBJ2-7 | TRBV14 | . | CASSQRNSYEQYF | TGTGCCAGCAGCCAGAGGAACTCCTACGAGCAGTACTTC
TRBD1 | TRBJ2-7 | TRBV11-2 | . | CASSPRDRGQYEQYF | TGTGCCAGCAGCCCCCGGGACAGGGGGCAGTACGAGCAGTACTTC
TRBD2 | TRBJ2-1 | TRBV10-2 | . | CASSDTSGRTERFGNNEQFF | TGCGCCAGCAGTGACACTAGCGGGAGGACGGAGCGATTCGGGAACAATGAGCAGTTCTTC
. | TRBJ2-1 | TRBV19 | . | CASSIGGSAYNEQFF | TGTGCCAGTAGTATAGGGGGGTCAGCCTACAATGAGCAGTTCTTC
TRBD1 | TRBJ2-7 | TRBV5-6 | . | CASSFPTGKDYEQYF | TGTGCCAGCAGCTTCCCGACAGGGAAAGACTACGAGCAGTACTTC
. | TRBJ1-1 | TRBV4-2 | . | CASSPWISNTEAFF | TGTGCCAGCAGCCCTTGGATCAGTAACACTGAAGCTTTCTTT
. | TRBJ1-5 | TRBV6-5 | once | CASGLYPNQPQHF | TGTGCCAGTGGGCTCTACCCTAATCAGCCCCAGCATTTT
. | TRBJ2-3 | TRBV18 | . | CASSPDGTDTQYF | TGTGCCAGCTCACCAGATGGCACAGATACGCAGTATTTT
TRBD1 | TRBJ1-5 | TRBV19 | few | CASISTGGSNQPQHF | TGTGCCAGTATATCCACAGGGGGTTCCAATCAGCCCCAGCATTTT
. | TRBJ2-7 | TRBV6-5 | . | CASSEATTYEQYF | TGTGCCAGCAGTGAAGCAACTACCTACGAGCAGTACTTC
TRBD1 | TRBJ1-2 | TRBV9 | . | CASSVAGTGSTNYGYTF | TGTGCCAGCAGCGTAGCTGGGACAGGGAGTACTAACTATGGCTACACCTTC
. | TRBJ2-3 | TRBV6-1 | . | CASRPLTGSPDTQYF | TGTGCCAGCAGACCTTTGACAGGCTCCCCAGATACGCAGTATTTT
. | TRBJ2-7 | TRBV6-5 | . | CASSPDYEQYF | TGTGCCAGCAGTCCAGACTACGAGCAGTACTTC